These 17 T cell receptor beta chains were sequenced from one sample in a study of blood T cell repertoires in COVID-19. Assay used: immunoSEQ multiplex PCR; TCRdb lists only in-frame clones, some missing. The sample has nearly 110,000 clones; over 60% are singletons. The sequenced material came from peripheral blood. The source of these receptors is a man aged 70-80 years with acute or convalescent COVID-19.

V and J are TRBV6-5 and TRBJ1-2; D perhaps matches TRBD1 (5 bases). Per germline, CDR1 MNHEY and CDR2 SVGAGI. V dropped 0 bases and J dropped 4 bases, with 9 bases sitting between them. This CDR3 is built from 14 residues. CDR3 protein: CASSYSPDTYGYTF. The CDR3 DNA reads as TGTGCCAGCAGTTACTCCCCGGACACCTATGGCTACACCTTC.

V and J are TRBV7-9 and TRBJ2-7; TRBD1 might be the D (5 bases). CDR1 and CDR2 from the germline V gene are SEHNR and FQNEAQ (reference sequence). The CDR3 spans 14 residues. Trimming shortened V by 9 bases and J by 1 base, and 16 bases separated the two germline ends. The CDR3 reads CARQWARGSYEQYF. The DNA for the CDR3 is TGTGCCAGGCAATGGGCTAGGGGATCCTACGAGCAGTACTTC.

J is TRBJ2-7 and V is TRBV18; D is possibly TRBD2 (5 bases). Germline values: CDR1 KGHSH, CDR2 LQKENI. V lost 7 bases to trimming and J lost 2 bases, with 18 bases between them. CDR3 length equals 15 residues. The CDR3 DNA is TGTGCCAGCTTTTCATCCCTCGGACTGGCCTACGAGCAGTACTTC. Translation gives CASFSSLGLAYEQYF.

This sequence joins TRBV19 and TRBJ1-5; 10 bases line up with TRBD1. CDR3 length: 15 amino acids. The V gene end was trimmed by 3 bases and the J gene end by 4 bases; junction bases not matched to a gene: 3. Germline V gene lookup returns CDR1 LNHDA and CDR2 SQIVND (reference sequence). The CDR3 DNA reads TGTGCCAGTAGTATTTGGACAGGGGGTAATCAGCCCCAGCATTTT. Translating gives CASSIWTGGNQPQHF.

This chain uses TRBV5-1 with TRBJ2-7; weak D call: TRBD2 (6 bases). Germline V gene sequence: CDR1 SGHRS, CDR2 YFSETQ. Trimming pared 7 bases from V and 3 bases from J, leaving 20 bases between. This CDR3 is built from 15 residues. The CDR3 DNA sequence: TGCGCCAGCCAGGAGGGTGGAGGGTCTCTCTACGAGCAGTACTTC. This gives the protein CASQEGGGSLYEQYF.

J is TRBJ2-7 and V is TRBV3-1 (or the pseudogene TRBV3-2); TRBD2 matches 15 bases. Per the germline V gene, CDR1 is LGHDT and CDR2 is YNNKEL (reference sequence). With V trimmed by 4 bases and J by 9 bases, 7 bases remained unmatched. CDR3 length equals 15 residues. CDR3 in DNA: TGTGCCAGCAGCCCGGGACTAGCGGGGGGTTTATGGCAGTACTTC. It encodes CASSPGLAGGLWQYF.

The rearrangement uses TRBV14 and TRBJ2-3; TRBD2 matches 10 bases. Trimming cost V 2 bases and J 4 bases; bases outside gene matches: 12. CDR3 length: 18 amino acids. Germline CDR1 and CDR2: SGHDN and FVKESK. CDR3 coding DNA: TGTGCCAGCAGCCAACCGGGCGGGTCTAGCGGGGGCCCAGATACGCAGTATTTT. Protein: CASSQPGGSSGGPDTQYF.

The chain combines TRBV5-1 with TRBJ1-4; 7 nucleotides line up with TRBD1. The CDR3 is made up of 14 amino acids. With V trimmed by 2 bases and J by 6 bases, 4 bases remained unmatched. Germline V gene lookup returns CDR1 SGHRS and CDR2 YFSETQ. The DNA for the CDR3 is TGCGCCAGCAGCTTAGGAGGGGGCGATGAAAAACTGTTTTTT. Translating it yields CASSLGGGDEKLFF.

The chain employs TRBV6-2 or TRBV6-3 and TRBJ1-4; D gene uncertain. The CDR3 loop spans 15 amino acids. Germline CDR1 MNHEY, CDR2 SVGEGT. Trimming cost V 1 base and J 3 bases, with 9 bases left between them. As DNA, the CDR3 is TGTGCCAGCAGTTACTTCGGGGTGGCTAATGAAAAACTGTTTTTT. As protein: CASSYFGVANEKLFF.

The V gene is TRBV11-2, the J gene TRBJ1-4; 7 nucleotides match TRBD1. V was clipped by 5 bases and J by 2 bases; unmatched bases: 5. Germline lookup yields CDR1 SGHAT and CDR2 FQNNGV. The CDR3 is 15 residues long. Written as DNA, the CDR3 is TGTGCCAGCAGCGATACAGGGGTTACTAATGAAAAACTGTTTTTT. Translating gives CASSDTGVTNEKLFF.

The chain links TRBV3-1 (or the pseudogene TRBV3-2) to TRBJ2-2; D not resolved. V was pared by 5 bases and J by 5 bases, with 9 bases between. Germline V gene sequence: CDR1 LGHDT, CDR2 YNNKEL (reference sequence). The CDR3 has 13 amino acids. DNA of the CDR3: TGTGCCAGCAGCTATGACATAACCGGGGAGCTGTTTTTT. As protein: CASSYDITGELFF.

The CDR3 here is CASSLKRNTEAFF. The DNA of the CDR3 is TGTGCCAGCAGCTTAAAGCGGAACACTGAAGCTTTCTTT. The V and J genes are TRBV7-8 and TRBJ1-1; D is unclear. Germline V gene data show CDR1 as SGHVS and CDR2 as FQNEAQ. The CDR3 has 13 residues. V lost 2 bases and J lost 1, with 5 bases in between.

This clone was counted once. The gene calls are TRBV6-5 and TRBJ1-2; 12 bases match TRBD1. This CDR3 comprises 14 residues. V shed 2 bases, J shed 7 bases, and the junction held 2 bases outside the gene matches. Germline CDR1 MNHEY, CDR2 SVGAGI. CDR3 coding DNA: TGTGCCAGCAGTTACGGGACAGGGGGCGGTGGCTACACCTTC. Translation gives CASSYGTGGGGYTF.

V usage is TRBV18 and J usage is TRBJ2-1; 9 nucleotides match TRBD1. CDR1 is KGHSH and CDR2 is LQKENI in the germline V gene. CDR3 length equals 15 residues. V shed 5 bases, J shed 6 bases, and the junction held 8 bases outside the gene matches. CDR3 residues: CASSTRQGGGNEQFF. The CDR3 DNA is TGTGCCAGCTCAACCAGACAGGGGGGGGGCAATGAGCAGTTCTTC.

This clone was seen a handful of times. The rearrangement uses TRBV12-5 and TRBJ1-1; TRBD1 might be the D (6 bases). Deletions cut 0 bases from V and 0 bases from J, with 14 bases between. The CDR3 totals 17 residues. Per germline, CDR1 LGHNT and CDR2 FRNRAP. The chain's CDR3 is CASGLVLGQGLNTEAFF. As DNA, the CDR3 is TGTGCTAGTGGTTTGGTACTAGGGCAGGGGTTGAACACTGAAGCTTTCTTT. Filled out from reference TRBV12-5 and TRBJ1-1, the complete variable domain reads DARVTQTPRHKVTEMGQEVTMRCQPILGHNTVFWYRQTMMQGLELLAYFRNRAPLDDSGMPKDRFSAEMPDATLATLKIQPSEPRDSAVYFCASGLVLGQGLNTEAFFGQGTRLTVV.

This clone was seen once. The V and J genes are TRBV9 and TRBJ2-5, with 7 nucleotides matching TRBD2. V shed 3 bases, J shed 4 bases, and the junction held 6 bases outside the gene matches. The CDR3 runs to 14 residues. Looked up from germline, CDR1 is SGDLS and CDR2 is YYNGEE. The CDR3, as DNA: TGTGCCAGCAGCGAATCATCGGGGGGAGAGACCCAGTACTTC. Translation gives CASSESSGGETQYF.

The chain links TRBV18 to TRBJ1-1; a possible D gene is TRBD1 (5 bases). V dropped 5 bases and J dropped 4 bases, with 11 bases sitting between them. The CDR3 loop spans 13 amino acids. Germline V gene sequence: CDR1 KGHSH, CDR2 LQKENI. The CDR3 loop reads CASSAREATEAFF. CDR3 coding DNA: TGTGCCAGCTCAGCCAGGGAGGCCACTGAAGCTTTCTTT.